The rows below give T cell receptor beta chains drawn from one sample of a study of blood T cell repertoires in COVID-19. The data were produced by immunoSEQ multiplex PCR, yet TCRdb's version contains in-frame clones alone and is incomplete. There are 200,000 to 250,000 clones in the sample; around 90% occur only once, and roughly 0.89% lies in the top ten. The material sequenced was peripheral blood. The source is a young man with COVID-19, enrolled during active disease. The CDR3 runs from the conserved cysteine through the conserved F or W. D genes are given only for firm matches. Clone size is given for some rows only: seen once, a few or many times, or a class if the clone is expanded.

d_gene	j_gene	abundance	v_gene	CDR3nt	CDR3aa
-	TRBJ1-2	-	TRBV5-6	TGTGCCAGCACCCTCGAACCCGGTGGCTACACCTTC	CASTLEPGGYTF
-	TRBJ1-4	-	TRBV18	TGTGCCAGCTCACCCTACAGGGTGGGAAATGAAAAACTGTTTTTT	CASSPYRVGNEKLFF
TRBD2	TRBJ2-5	-	TRBV7-7	TGTGCCAGCAGCTCGGGACTAGCGGGGGCGGAGACCCAGTACTTC	CASSSGLAGAETQYF
-	TRBJ1-4	-	TRBV12-5	TGTGCTAGTGGCCAAGGGACGACCGGAGGGGAAAAACTGTTTTTT	CASGQGTTGGEKLFF
TRBD2	TRBJ2-2	once	TRBV4-1	TGCGCCAGCAGCCACCCAGATCGTAGCGGGGGACGTGTAGGAACCGGGGAGCTGTTTTTT	CASSHPDRSGGRVGTGELFF
-	TRBJ1-2	-	TRBV6-5	TGTGCCAGCAGTTACTCGGGGCAGGGCGGCTATGGCTACACCTTC	CASSYSGQGGYGYTF
TRBD1	TRBJ2-1	-	TRBV4-1	TGCGCCAGCAGCCAAGCAGGGGGACAGGGCTCCTACAATGAGCAGTTCTTC	CASSQAGGQGSYNEQFF
-	TRBJ2-3	few	TRBV7-3	TGTGCCAGCAGCCCCCTCCCGGGAGATACGCAGTATTTT	CASSPLPGDTQYF
TRBD1	TRBJ2-2	-	TRBV19	TGTGCCAGTAGTAACCGGGACAGGGCCCACACCGGGGAGCTGTTTTTT	CASSNRDRAHTGELFF
TRBD1	TRBJ1-1	-	TRBV29-1	TGCAGCGCTACGACAGGGAAGACGAACACTGAAGCTTTCTTT	CSATTGKTNTEAFF
-	TRBJ2-3	-	TRBV18	TGTGCCAGCTCACAACGGGACAAGCCCCCAGATACGCAGTATTTT	CASSQRDKPPDTQYF
-	TRBJ1-1	-	TRBV6-5	TGTGCCAGCAGCCACCAAGGGGCAATCCCTGAAGCTTTCTTT	CASSHQGAIPEAFF
-	TRBJ2-5	-	TRBV6-5	TGTGCCAGCAAACAGGAGACCCAGTACTTC	CASKQETQYF
TRBD1	TRBJ2-1	-	TRBV28	TGTGCCAGCAGACATCCGGGACAGGGGTTCAATGAGCAGTTCTTC	CASRHPGQGFNEQFF
-	TRBJ1-3	-	TRBV13	TGTGCCAGCAGACAAACAGGGAACACCATATATTTT	CASRQTGNTIYF
-	TRBJ1-2	-	TRBV15	TGTGCCACCAGCAGAGATCCGGGTTTATCCTATGGCTACACCTTC	CATSRDPGLSYGYTF
-	TRBJ2-7	once	TRBV25-1	TGTGCCAGCAGTGGCCCAGGTCGGCTAGCCCCCTACGAGCAGTACTTC	CASSGPGRLAPYEQYF
TRBD1	TRBJ1-5	-	TRBV6-5	TGTGCCTCTAACGGGGGACAGGGGCCGAGTATGCCCCAGCATTTT	CASNGGQGPSMPQHF
TRBD1	TRBJ1-6	once	TRBV18	TGTGCCAGCTCACCGGGACAGGCCACAGATAATTCACCCCTCCACTTT	CASSPGQATDNSPLHF
TRBD2	TRBJ2-5	-	TRBV3-1/TRBV3-2	TGTGCCAGCGGTGGGGCGGGGGTAGAGACCCAGTACTTC	CASGGAGVETQYF